These 26 T cell receptor beta chains share one sample of origin, sequenced in a study of blood T cell repertoires in COVID-19. TCRdb's copy holds only in-frame clones and misses some; the assay was immunoSEQ multiplex PCR. The repertoire holds about 100,000 clones, with roughly 84% as singletons. The sequencing sample was made of peripheral blood. The receptor source for this set is a human donor in a cohort sampled during active COVID-19.

V usage is TRBV30 and J usage is TRBJ1-5; weak D call: TRBD1 (5 bases). With 2 bases removed from V and 0 bases from J, the gap between germline ends came to 11 bases. Germline V gene data show CDR1 as GTSNPN and CDR2 as SVGIG (reference sequence). The CDR3 runs to 15 residues. The CDR3 spells CAWSTGGSSNQPQHF. CDR3 bases: TGTGCCTGGAGTACGGGGGGGAGTAGCAATCAGCCCCAGCATTTT.

The chain couples TRBV7-2 to TRBJ1-2; the match to TRBD1 covers 10 bases. Germline V gives CDR1 SGHTA, CDR2 FQGNSA. The CDR3 loop spans 13 amino acids. V dropped 6 bases and J dropped 5; count of bases not matched to a gene: 3. The CDR3 protein is CASSSDRGYGYTF. The CDR3 nucleotides read TGTGCCAGCAGTTCGGACAGGGGGTATGGCTACACCTTC.

This clone appeared a single time. The chain employs TRBV7-9 and TRBJ1-3; 8 bases match TRBD1. Germline V gene data show CDR1 as SEHNR and CDR2 as FQNEAQ (reference sequence). With 6 bases clipped from V and 4 bases from J, the junction kept 5 bases outside the gene matches. CDR3 length: 14 amino acids. This CDR3 is CASSSWTGGNTIYF. The CDR3, as DNA: TGTGCCAGCAGTTCTTGGACAGGGGGAAACACCATATATTTT.

The chain links TRBV28 to TRBJ2-3; 11 bases agree with TRBD2. This CDR3 spans 16 amino acids. Looked up from germline, CDR1 is MDHEN and CDR2 is SYDVKM. V was clipped by 5 bases and J by 10 bases; unmatched bases: 14. CDR3 sequence (DNA): TGTGCCAGCAGTCCCCCCCTCGTAGCGGGGGGGCCTTCGCAGTATTTT. This gives the protein CASSPPLVAGGPSQYF.

The chain is built from TRBV7-6 and TRBJ2-1, with a tentative D call TRBD2 (5 bases). Trimming took off 3 bases at V and 0 bases at J, with 12 bases between the two ends. The CDR3 runs to 16 residues. CDR1 and CDR2 from the germline V gene are SGHVS and FNYEAQ. DNA for the CDR3: TGTGCCAGCAGCTTGGACTCCCGGGGCTCCTACAATGAGCAGTTCTTC. Amino acids: CASSLDSRGSYNEQFF.

This chain joins TRBV11-2 and TRBJ1-1, with a tentative D call TRBD1 (5 bases). The germline V and J ends were trimmed by 5 bases and 2 bases, with 15 bases remaining between them. Germline V gene data show CDR1 as SGHAT and CDR2 as FQNNGV. The CDR3 length is 15 residues. The CDR3 spells CASSLLATVNTEAFF. The CDR3 nucleotides are TGTGCCAGCAGCCTCCTCGCGACAGTCAACACTGAAGCTTTCTTT.

This chain links TRBV19 with TRBJ1-1, with 9 bases that match TRBD1. Trimming took 5 bases from V and 11 from J; bases not matched to a gene: 6. Germline V lookup: CDR1 LNHDA, CDR2 SQIVND (reference sequence). The CDR3 consists of 12 residues. CDR3 in amino acids: CASSPRTGEAFF. For the CDR3, the DNA is TGTGCCAGTAGTCCCCGGACAGGGGAGGCTTTCTTT.

V is TRBV30 and J is TRBJ2-1; the match to TRBD2 covers 7 bases. Germline CDR1 reads GTSNPN; CDR2 reads SVGIG (reference sequence). There are 12 residues in the CDR3. Germline trimming cut 4 bases from V and 6 bases from J; bases unmatched to any gene: 3. CDR3 protein: CAWMPSGNEQFF. The CDR3 DNA reads as TGTGCCTGGATGCCTAGCGGCAATGAGCAGTTCTTC. The complete variable domain, with remaining parts taken from reference TRBV30 and TRBJ2-1, reads SQTIHQWPATLVQPVGSPLSLECTVEGTSNPNLYWYRQAAGRGLQLLFYSVGIGQISSEVPQNLSASRPQDRQFILSSKKLLLSDSGFYLCAWMPSGNEQFFGPGTRLTVL.

The chain recombines TRBV9 with TRBJ2-7; 7 bases align to TRBD1. Losses at the gene ends were 2 bases for V and 2 bases for J; bases not matched to a gene: 4. This CDR3 has 14 residues. Germline V gives CDR1 SGDLS, CDR2 YYNGEE. In DNA, the CDR3 is TGTGCCAGCAGCGTGGGGACAGCCCCCTACGAGCAGTACTTC. It translates to CASSVGTAPYEQYF.

The V gene is TRBV5-1, the J gene TRBJ2-2; maybe TRBD2 (6 bases). The CDR3 length is 15 residues. Germline loops: CDR1 SGHRS, CDR2 YFSETQ. Trimming removed 3 bases at V and 7 bases at J, with 16 bases between. The CDR3 DNA follows: TGCGCCAGCAGCTGGGGCGGCGGGACGGTCGGGGAGCTGTTTTTT. This codes for CASSWGGGTVGELFF. Full variable domain (missing parts from reference TRBV5-1 and TRBJ2-2): KAGVTQTPRYLIKTRGQQVTLSCSPISGHRSVSWYQQTPGQGLQFLFEYFSETQRNKGNFPGRFSGRQFSNSRSEMNVSTLELGDSALYLCASSWGGGTVGELFFGEGSRLTVL.

The chain recombines TRBV7-9 with TRBJ2-4; 10 bases are shared with TRBD1. Germline V lookup: CDR1 SEHNR, CDR2 FQNEAQ (reference sequence). The CDR3 sequence is 16 residues long. Germline trimming cut 7 bases from V and 9 bases from J; bases unmatched to any gene: 15. CDR3 DNA sequence: TGTGCCAGCAACTCCCGGGACAGGGGCCGGGAGGGCATTCAGTACTTC. Residues: CASNSRDRGREGIQYF.

J is TRBJ1-1 and V is TRBV10-2, with D perhaps TRBD1 (6 bases). The V end lost 2 bases, the J end lost 4 bases, and 14 bases lay between the germline ends. Germline-derived CDR1 and CDR2 are WSHSY and SAAADI. The CDR3 is 15 amino acids. The CDR3 DNA reads as TGCGCCAGCAGTGAGAGGGGACACGGCTCCACTGAAGCTTTCTTT. This translates into CASSERGHGSTEAFF.

This rearrangement joins TRBV9 to TRBJ2-2; no clear D gene. Trimming cost V 2 bases and J 2 bases, with 13 bases left between them. The CDR3 is made up of 16 amino acids. From germline, CDR1 is SGDLS and CDR2 YYNGEE. The CDR3 loop is CASSVDSWVNTGELFF. Here the CDR3 DNA reads TGTGCCAGCAGCGTCGACTCCTGGGTCAACACCGGGGAGCTGTTTTTT.

The gene calls are TRBV10-3 and TRBJ1-1; 7 bases fit TRBD1. V gave up 6 bases and J gave up 2 bases; unmatched junction bases: 6. This CDR3 contains 14 residues. CDR1 and CDR2 from the germline V gene are ENHRY and SYGVKD. This CDR3 is CAISRQGVNTEAFF. DNA of the CDR3: TGTGCCATCAGCAGGCAGGGGGTAAACACTGAAGCTTTCTTT.

This clone has only one observation. This chain connects TRBV30 to TRBJ2-1; 10 bases agree with TRBD2. The V segment lost 7 bases and the J segment 9 bases; nucleotides outside the gene matches: 9. The length of the CDR3 is 13 residues. The germline CDR1 and CDR2 sequences are GTSNPN and SVGIG (reference sequence). CDR3 in amino acids: CASQREGRGEQFF. The CDR3 coding sequence is TGTGCCTCTCAGCGGGAGGGCAGAGGTGAGCAGTTCTTC.

The chain joins TRBV20-1 to TRBJ2-5; 10 bases line up with TRBD2. The germline CDR1 and CDR2 sequences are DFQATT and SNEGSKA (reference sequence). V shed 3 bases, J shed 5 bases, and the junction held 6 bases outside the gene matches. This CDR3 contains 14 residues. In DNA, the CDR3 is TGCAGTGCTAGTGGGCTAGCGGGGGTGGAGACCCAGTACTTC. Translated, it gives CSASGLAGVETQYF.

The CDR3 coding sequence is TGTGCCAGCAGCTCTGTACAGGGGGCTTTGAAAGGCTACACCTTC. It translates to CASSSVQGALKGYTF. This chain connects TRBV5-6 to TRBJ1-2, with 9 bases identical to TRBD1. This CDR3 is built from 15 residues. The germline V gene encodes CDR1 SGHDT and CDR2 YYEEEE. The junction had 11 bases not matched to a gene; V was cut back by 3 bases and J by 8 bases.

V usage is TRBV12-5 and J usage is TRBJ2-7, with 8 bases fitting TRBD2. The trim removed 0 bases at V and 3 bases at J, leaving 4 bases unmatched. CDR1 and CDR2 from the germline V gene are LGHNT and FRNRAP. The CDR3 runs 15 residues. CDR3 residues: CASGLVSGRVYEQYF. CDR3 nucleotide sequence: TGTGCTAGTGGTTTGGTGAGCGGGAGAGTCTACGAGCAGTACTTC.

This clone appeared a few times. V is TRBV5-1 and J is TRBJ2-3, with 8 bases matching TRBD1. V gave up 5 bases and J gave up 4 bases; unmatched junction bases: 3. The CDR3 runs 13 residues. In germline, CDR1 is SGHRS, CDR2 YFSETQ. For the CDR3, the DNA is TGCGCCAGCAGGTCGACAGGGGCAGATACGCAGTATTTT. Protein product: CASRSTGADTQYF.

The chain carries TRBV15 and TRBJ2-7, with D maybe TRBD1 (5 bases). Germline CDR1 LNHNV, CDR2 YYDKDF (reference sequence). The CDR3 consists of 13 residues. V was cut by 2 bases and J by 8 bases, with 13 bases left in between. The CDR3 sequence: CATSRPTQGKQYF. The CDR3 nucleotides read TGTGCCACCAGCAGACCTACCCAGGGTAAGCAGTACTTC.

The chain is built from TRBV12-3 or TRBV12-4 and TRBJ2-5; D possibly corresponds to TRBD1 (5 bases). The CDR3 covers 12 residues. V was trimmed by 3 bases and J by 10 bases, leaving 12 bases between them. DNA of the CDR3: TGTGCCAGCAGTTTGGGGCCTCAGCGCCAGTACTTC. Its protein is CASSLGPQRQYF.

V usage is TRBV6-5 and J usage is TRBJ1-2, with 8 bases identical to TRBD1. Germline values: CDR1 MNHEY, CDR2 SVGAGI. This CDR3 has 15 residues. J gave up 0 bases and V 5 bases, and 5 bases lay outside the gene matches. The CDR3 is CASSTRTGTNYGYTF. CDR3 sequence (DNA): TGTGCCAGCAGTACGCGGACAGGGACTAACTATGGCTACACCTTC.

This chain joins TRBV5-1 and TRBJ2-5, with TRBD2 identical over 10 bases. With V trimmed by 3 bases and J by 10 bases, 15 bases remained unmatched. CDR3 length equals 16 residues. CDR1 is SGHRS, CDR2 YFSETQ, per germline. CDR3: CASSYSASGGREVQYF. DNA of the CDR3: TGCGCCAGCAGCTATTCAGCTAGCGGGGGCCGAGAGGTCCAGTACTTC.

DNA of the CDR3: TGTGCCAGCAGTCCAAACGGTGGGCAGGGTGGCTCACCCCTCCACTTT. Protein product: CASSPNGGQGGSPLHF. This chain links TRBV6-2 or TRBV6-3 with TRBJ1-6, with D possibly matching TRBD1 (5 bases). V lost 5 bases, J lost 10 bases, and 21 bases lay in between. The CDR3 contains 16 residues. Germline lookup yields CDR1 MNHEY and CDR2 SVGEGT.

This clone showed up just once. The CDR3 is CASSFGGVQETQYF. For the CDR3, the DNA is TGTGCCAGCAGCTTCGGGGGGGTCCAAGAGACCCAGTACTTC. This sequence joins TRBV7-9 and TRBJ2-5; 8 bases agree with TRBD2. Losses at the gene ends were 3 bases for V and 1 base for J; bases not matched to a gene: 1. The germline V gene has CDR1 SEHNR and CDR2 FQNEAQ (reference sequence). The CDR3 totals 14 residues.

V and J are TRBV15 and TRBJ1-1, with D uncertain. V lost 0 bases, J lost 5 bases, and 16 bases lay in between. Per germline, CDR1 LNHNV and CDR2 YYDKDF (reference sequence). This CDR3 is 16 amino acids long. CDR3 region: CATSRDNAVPGTEAFF. CDR3 bases: TGTGCCACCAGCAGAGATAACGCAGTCCCCGGGACTGAAGCTTTCTTT.